This TCR beta chain comes out of a study of T cell responses to AZD1222 COVID-19 vaccine. Findings of the study overall: A mostly white British donor set with more females was recruited, and clonal diversity was possibly underestimated. The study reported that nearly half of spike-specific TCRs target unmutated variant regions. After two AZD1222 doses, spike-specific TCR breadth and depth rose versus day 0.

Trimming took 0 bases from V and 0 from J, leaving 12 bases between them. Looked up from germline, CDR1 is SGHNT and CDR2 is YYREEE (reference sequence). The CDR3 spans 17 residues. Points on this clone: The antigen is unknown.

Assay used: immunoSEQ multiplex PCR; TCRdb lists only in-frame clones, some missing. The sample lists 150,000 to 170,000 clones, over 85% occurring once. This material consisted of peripheral blood, taken on day 0 of AZD1222 vaccination. The chain joins TRBV5-4 to TRBJ1-4; no clear D gene. This TCR was sampled from an adult in good health. The chain's CDR3 is CASSLGGSVATNEKLFF. CDR3 in DNA: TGTGCCAGCAGCTTGGGAGGGTCAGTTGCAACTAATGAAAAACTGTTTTTT.